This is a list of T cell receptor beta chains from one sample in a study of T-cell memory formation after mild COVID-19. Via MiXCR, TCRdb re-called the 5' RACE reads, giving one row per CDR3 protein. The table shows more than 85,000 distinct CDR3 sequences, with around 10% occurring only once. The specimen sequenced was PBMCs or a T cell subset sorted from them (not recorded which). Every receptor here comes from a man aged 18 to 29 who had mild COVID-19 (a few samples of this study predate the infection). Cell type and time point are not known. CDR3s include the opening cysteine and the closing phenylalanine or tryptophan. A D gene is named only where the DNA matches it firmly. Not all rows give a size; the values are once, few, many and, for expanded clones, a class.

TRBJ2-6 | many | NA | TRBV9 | TGTGCCAGCGGACTGGGGGCTGGGGCCAACGTCCTGACTTTC | CASGLGAGANVLTF
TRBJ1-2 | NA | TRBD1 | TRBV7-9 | TGTGCCAGCAGCACCGTCAGGGGGCAGGGCTATGGCTACACCTTC | CASSTVRGQGYGYTF
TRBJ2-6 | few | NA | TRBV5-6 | TGTGCCAGCAGCTACGGACAGCTATCCAGCTGGGCCAACGTCCTGACTTTC | CASSYGQLSSWANVLTF
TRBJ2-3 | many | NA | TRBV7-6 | TGTGCCAGCAGCTTTGGAGATACGCAGTATTTT | CASSFGDTQYF
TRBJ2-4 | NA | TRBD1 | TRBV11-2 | TGTGCCAGCAGGAACAGGGGAACGGTAGCCAAAAACATTCAGTACTTC | CASRNRGTVAKNIQYF
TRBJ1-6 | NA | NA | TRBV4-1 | TGCGCCAGCAGCCGCCAGGGGACCTCACCCCTCCACTTT | CASSRQGTSPLHF
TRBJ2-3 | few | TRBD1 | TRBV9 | TGTGCCAGCAGCTTGACAGGGGGCGGAGATACGCAGTATTTT | CASSLTGGGDTQYF
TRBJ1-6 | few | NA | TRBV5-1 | TGCGCCAGCAGCCGGGCCTTGAGGACGGGTAATTCACCCCTCCACTTT | CASSRALRTGNSPLHF
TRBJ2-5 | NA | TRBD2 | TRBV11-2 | TGTGCCAGCAGCTTAAGTACGGGGGGGGAGACCCATTACTTC | CASSLSTGGETHYF
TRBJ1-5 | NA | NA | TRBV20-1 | TGCAGTGCTAGAGTTGGGGTCAGAAAGAGCAATCAGCCCCAGCATTTT | CSARVGVRKSNQPQHF
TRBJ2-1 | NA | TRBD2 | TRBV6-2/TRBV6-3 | TGTGCCAGCAGTTACTCCCTACCGACTAGCGGGGGGTCCAAGTTCTTC | CASSYSLPTSGGSKFF
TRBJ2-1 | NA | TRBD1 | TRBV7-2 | TGTGCCAGCAGCTCGGGACAGGGGGCGCGAAATGAGCAGTTCTTC | CASSSGQGARNEQFF
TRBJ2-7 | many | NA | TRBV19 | TGTGCCAGTAGTATCCAGGGTTACGAGCAGTACTTC | CASSIQGYEQYF
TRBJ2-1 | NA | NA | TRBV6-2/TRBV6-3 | TGTGCCAGCAGCCTTGCTCGGTTCAATGAGCAGTTCTTC | CASSLARFNEQFF
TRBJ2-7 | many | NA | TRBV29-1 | TGCAGCGTTCAGGAGACCTACGAGCAGTACTTC | CSVQETYEQYF
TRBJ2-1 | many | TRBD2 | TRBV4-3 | TGCGCCAGCAGCCACCTGGGACTAGTCGATGAGCAGTTCTTC | CASSHLGLVDEQFF
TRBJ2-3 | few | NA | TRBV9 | TGTGCCAGCAGCGCCGGAGGAGGGTTCGCAGATACGCAGTATTTT | CASSAGGGFADTQYF
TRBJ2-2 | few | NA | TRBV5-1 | TGCGCCAGCAGAGAGCCCCCAGGCACCGGGGAGCTGTTTTTT | CASREPPGTGELFF
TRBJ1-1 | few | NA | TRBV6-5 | TGTGCCAGCAGTTACCAGGTACGGGGCACTGAAGCTTTCTTT | CASSYQVRGTEAFF
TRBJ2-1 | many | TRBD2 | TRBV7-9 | TGTGCCACTGGAAAGCGGGGAGACTACAATGAGCAGTTCTTC | CATGKRGDYNEQFF
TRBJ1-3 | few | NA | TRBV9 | TGTGCCAGCAGCGGCTCTGGAAACACCATATATTTT | CASSGSGNTIYF
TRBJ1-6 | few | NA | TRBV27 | TGTGCCAGCAGTTTATCGCCGTCGTCTGGTTCACCCCTCCACTTT | CASSLSPSSGSPLHF
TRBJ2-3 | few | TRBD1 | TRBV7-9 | TGTGCCAGCAGCGCGGACAGGGCGGATACGCAGTATTTT | CASSADRADTQYF
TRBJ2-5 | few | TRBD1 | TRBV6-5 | TGTGCCAGCAGGATCGGACCGGGGACAGAGAGACAAGAGACCCAGTACTTC | CASRIGPGTERQETQYF
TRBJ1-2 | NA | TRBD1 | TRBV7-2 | TGTGCCAGCAGCACCCGGGACAGGAGCTACTATGGCTACACCTTC | CASSTRDRSYYGYTF
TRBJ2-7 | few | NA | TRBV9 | TGTGCCAGCAGCGCCCTGACAGAAACCTACGAGCAGTACTTC | CASSALTETYEQYF
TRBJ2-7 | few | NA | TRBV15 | TGTGCCACCAGCAGAGAGGGTCTCGGAATTTCCGAGCAGTACTTC | CATSREGLGISEQYF
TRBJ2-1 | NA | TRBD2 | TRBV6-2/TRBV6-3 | TGTGCCAGCGGCCTTTGGGTAGCGGGGGTCTATGAGCAGTTCTTC | CASGLWVAGVYEQFF
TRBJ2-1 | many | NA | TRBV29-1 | TGCAGCGTTAACGGGGGCTCAAACTCCTACAATGAGCAGTTCTTC | CSVNGGSNSYNEQFF
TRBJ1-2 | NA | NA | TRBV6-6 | TGTGCCAGCAGTTACTCAGAGGGTTACTATGGCTACACCTTC | CASSYSEGYYGYTF
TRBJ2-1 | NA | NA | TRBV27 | TGTTCCAGCAGTTTACGGTTATACAATGAGCAGTTCTTC | CSSSLRLYNEQFF